This TCR beta chain derives from a study of T cell changes during pregnancy in multiple sclerosis. Repertoires were generated with immunoSEQ multiplex PCR, while TCRdb's copy carries only in-frame clones and drops some. Of 84,000 or so clones in the sample, about 94% were seen once. Germline assignment: CDR1 SQVTM and CDR2 ANQGSEA. The CDR3 has 16 amino acids. V gave up 3 bases and J gave up 2 bases; unmatched junction bases: 4. The specimen comprised peripheral blood, sampled in the third trimester of pregnancy. The chain links TRBV29-1 to TRBJ2-5, with 15 bases identical to TRBD2. This clonotype was obtained from a female donor with multiple sclerosis, enrolled in a pregnancy study. Here the CDR3 reads CSVDGTSGGRQETQYF. The CDR3 region has the DNA TGCAGCGTTGACGGGACTAGCGGGGGGAGACAAGAGACCCAGTACTTC.